These 25 T cell receptor beta chains share one sample of origin, sequenced in a study of blood T cells in healthy people across ages. PCR was performed a second time for roughly 7 to 11 cycles using a sample-barcoded 5' primer and a J-beta primer mix. A single record per CDR3 protein comes from TCRdb applying MiXCR to the 5' RACE reads. Among some 1.7 million distinct CDR3 sequences listed, approximately 30% were seen once. Specimen: blood. All receptors come from a woman in her 30s in good health.

This clonotype has a count of ten or more. The chain recombines TRBV11-2 with TRBJ2-5; D may match TRBD1 or TRBD2 (5 bases each). This CDR3 contains 13 residues. Germline CDR1 and CDR2: SGHAT and FQNNGV. The V end lost 5 bases, the J end lost 5 bases, and 12 bases lay between the germline ends. The CDR3 coding sequence is TGTGCCAGCAGCCCTCGCAGGGAGGAGACCCAGTACTTC. Encoded protein: CASSPRREETQYF. Complete variable domain (other parts from reference TRBV11-2 and TRBJ2-5): EAGVAQSPRYKIIEKRQSVAFWCNPISGHATLYWYQQILGQGPKLLIQFQNNGVVDDSQLPKDRFSAERLKGVDSTLKIQPAKLEDSAVYLCASSPRREETQYFGPGTRLLVL.

Only a few counts were recorded for this clonotype. The chain uses TRBV12-5 and TRBJ1-5, with TRBD1 matching over 9 bases. V lost 3 bases to trimming and J lost 1 base; unmatched junction nucleotides: 1. CDR1 and CDR2 (germline): LGHNT, FRNRAP. The CDR3 loop spans 15 amino acids. CDR3 protein: CASGFGTGSNQPQHF. The CDR3 nucleotides are TGTGCTAGTGGTTTTGGGACAGGGAGCAATCAGCCCCAGCATTTT.

This clonotype was found a few times. A clone one base away is much larger, so this may be a read error. This chain joins TRBV10-3 and TRBJ2-7; tentative D call: TRBD1 (6 bases). The length of the CDR3 is 13 residues. In germline, CDR1 is ENHRY, CDR2 SYGVKD. Deletions cut 6 bases from V and 3 bases from J, with 12 bases between. DNA of the CDR3: TGTGCCATCAGATCCAAGGGGGTCTACGAGCAGTACTTC. Translation gives CAIRSKGVYEQYF.

CDR3 residues: CSASGGGDDGEQYF. For the CDR3, the DNA is TGCAGTGCTAGTGGGGGAGGGGACGACGGAGAGCAGTACTTC. The V and J genes are TRBV20-1 and TRBJ2-7; 7 positions match TRBD2. Germline lookup yields CDR1 DFQATT and CDR2 SNEGSKA (reference sequence). This CDR3 contains 14 residues. V was pared by 3 bases and J by 7 bases, with 12 bases of the junction left unmatched.

This clonotype was counted ten times or more. The chain joins TRBV20-1 to TRBJ2-7; D is unclear. The V gene's germline CDR1 is DFQATT and CDR2 SNEGSKA (reference sequence). The V gene lost 5 bases and the J gene lost 2 bases, with 13 bases spanning the gap. CDR3 length: 13 amino acids. The CDR3 is CSAFSGSPYEQYF. The CDR3 DNA reads TGCAGTGCTTTCTCAGGTTCCCCCTACGAGCAGTACTTC.

This clonotype was detected ten times or more. The chain links TRBV10-3 to TRBJ2-5; 7 positions match TRBD1. Germline lookup yields CDR1 ENHRY and CDR2 SYGVKD. Trimming cost V 9 bases and J 4 bases; bases outside gene matches: 8. This CDR3 has 13 amino acids. The CDR3 DNA is TGTGCCATTAGCCGGGACAGACCAGAGACCCAGTACTTC. Its protein product is CAISRDRPETQYF.

Only one count was recorded for this clonotype. A junction end diverges from the germline sequence, so it may reflect a read error. The chain employs TRBV5-1 and TRBJ2-5; D is ambiguous. The CDR3 length is 15 residues. Germline assignment: CDR1 SGHRS and CDR2 YFSETQ. The CDR3: CASSLGGQVETEQCF. CDR3 DNA: TGCGCCAGCAGCTTAGGCGGCCAGGTAGAGACGGAGCAGTGCTTC.

This clonotype was observed a few times. The genes are TRBV28 and TRBJ2-5, with 8 positions matching TRBD1. From germline, CDR1 is MDHEN and CDR2 SYDVKM. J was trimmed by 5 bases and V by 6 bases; bases with no gene match: 5. This CDR3 has 13 amino acids. The CDR3 bases are TGTGCCAGCAGCTCCAGGGGGCTGGAGACCCAGTACTTC. This encodes CASSSRGLETQYF.

The chain links TRBV5-1 to TRBJ2-3, with 7 bases identical to TRBD2. V shed 0 bases, J shed 14 bases, and the junction held 6 bases outside the gene matches. Germline CDR1 is SGHRS and CDR2 is YFSETQ. CDR3 length equals 12 residues. CDR3 nucleotide sequence: TGCGCCAGCAGCTTGGATCGGACTAGGCCGTATTTT. Its translation: CASSLDRTRPYF.

The chain is built from TRBV20-1 and TRBJ2-3; 11 nucleotides match TRBD2. Trimming cost V 0 bases and J 3 bases; bases outside gene matches: 20. Germline V gene lookup returns CDR1 DFQATT and CDR2 SNEGSKA (reference sequence). This CDR3 is built from 21 residues. The CDR3 region is CSARDIEGGGSGRGGTDTQYF. The CDR3 bases are TGCAGTGCTAGAGATATTGAGGGTGGAGGTAGCGGGAGGGGAGGTACAGATACGCAGTATTTT.

This chain connects TRBV11-3 to TRBJ2-6, with 10 bases aligning to TRBD1. The germline gives CDR1 SGHNT, CDR2 YENEEA. Germline trimming cut 3 bases from V and 2 bases from J; bases unmatched to any gene: 4. This CDR3 region has 17 residues. CDR3 nucleotide sequence: TGTGCCAGCAGCTTGGGACAGGGGCGCCCTGGGGCCAACGTCCTGACTTTC. Encoded protein: CASSLGQGRPGANVLTF.

This clonotype is categorized as medium-sized (0.01 to 0.1%). The chain is built from TRBV4-1 and TRBJ2-1; 10 bases are a match to TRBD2. This CDR3 is built from 15 residues. V lost 3 bases and J lost 9; bases outside the gene matches: 8. Germline-derived CDR1 and CDR2 are MGHRA and YSYEKL. CDR3 sequence: CASSQDSGGSGEQFF. In DNA, the CDR3 is TGCGCCAGCAGCCAGGATAGCGGGGGGTCCGGTGAGCAGTTCTTC.

This rearrangement joins TRBV27 to TRBJ2-3, with 14 nucleotides matching TRBD2. This CDR3 comprises 19 residues. Unmatched junction bases numbered 12, after V lost 2 bases and J lost 5 bases. CDR1 and CDR2 (germline): MNHEY, SMNVEV (reference sequence). The CDR3 here is CASSLLTSRLAGGQDTQYF. The CDR3 DNA is TGTGCCAGCAGTTTACTCACCTCCCGACTAGCGGGGGGGCAAGATACGCAGTATTTT.

This clonotype was detected only a few times. This chain connects TRBV12-3 or TRBV12-4 to TRBJ2-7; D is ambiguous. Trimming took off 4 bases at V and 0 bases at J, with 19 bases between the two ends. The CDR3 has 17 amino acids. The CDR3: CASSSNRVERPSYEQYF. CDR3 in DNA: TGTGCCAGCAGTTCAAATCGGGTCGAGAGGCCCTCCTACGAGCAGTACTTC.

V gene TRBV30 combines with J gene TRBJ1-4, with D possibly being TRBD1 (5 bases). Germline V gene data show CDR1 as GTSNPN and CDR2 as SVGIG (reference sequence). This CDR3 is built from 14 residues. Deletions cut 0 bases from V and 8 bases from J, with 13 bases between. CDR3 amino acids: CAWSVRGAREKLFF. The DNA of the CDR3 is TGTGCCTGGAGTGTACGAGGGGCCCGCGAAAAACTGTTTTTT.

The rearrangement uses TRBV21-1 and TRBJ1-5; the D call TRBD1 from the table was never checked on the DNA. TRBV21-1 is labeled a pseudogene. The CDR3 sequence is 13 residues long. The CDR3 reads CASRARGAQPQHF. For the CDR3, the DNA is TGTGCCAGCAGAGCACGGGGGGCTCAGCCCCAGCATTTT.

This clonotype was counted between two and nine times. The V and J genes are TRBV20-1 and TRBJ1-6, with 7 nucleotides matching TRBD1. V was clipped by 1 base and J by 7 bases; unmatched bases: 7. Germline CDR1 is DFQATT and CDR2 is SNEGSKA (reference sequence). The CDR3 consists of 15 residues. CDR3 coding DNA: TGCAGTGCTAGAGGGGGGCAGGGGGGCAATTCACCCCTCCACTTT. Its translation: CSARGGQGGNSPLHF.

The chain employs TRBV29-1 and TRBJ2-3; 7 positions agree with TRBD2. The CDR3 spans 15 residues. The germline gives CDR1 SQVTM, CDR2 ANQGSEA. With 5 bases clipped from V and 2 bases from J, the junction kept 10 bases outside the gene matches. The CDR3 DNA follows: TGCAGCGTTTCGTTAGCGGGTAGTCTCACAGATACGCAGTATTTT. It encodes CSVSLAGSLTDTQYF.

About this clonotype itself: This may arise from a read error, as a much more abundant clone is one base away. V usage is TRBV20-1 and J usage is TRBJ2-7; 11 nucleotides line up with TRBD2. The CDR3 contains 13 residues. The germline gives CDR1 DFQATT, CDR2 SNEGSKA (reference sequence). In DNA, the CDR3 is TGCAGTGCTAAACTAGCGGGAGCCTACGGGCAGTACTTC. Translating gives CSAKLAGAYGQYF.

The genes are TRBV18 and TRBJ2-2; D is undetermined. Per the germline V gene, CDR1 is KGHSH and CDR2 is LQKENI. The V end lost 2 bases, the J end lost 5 bases, and 9 bases lay between the germline ends. The CDR3 length is 14 residues. The CDR3 region is CASSPESETGELFF. For the CDR3, the DNA is TGTGCCAGCTCACCAGAGAGTGAAACCGGGGAGCTGTTTTTT.

This clonotype was detected ten times or more. The chain has TRBV12-3 or TRBV12-4 and TRBJ2-1, with D unclear. V lost 3 bases to trimming and J lost 0 bases, with 9 bases between them. This CDR3 is built from 15 residues. The CDR3 protein is CASSLLRSSYNEQFF. The DNA of the CDR3 is TGTGCCAGCAGTTTGCTTAGAAGCTCCTACAATGAGCAGTTCTTC.

This clonotype was seen a handful of times. The chain couples TRBV4-1 to TRBJ1-2, with a possible D match to TRBD1 (6 bases). Germline V gene data show CDR1 as MGHRA and CDR2 as YSYEKL. Between the trimmed V and J ends, which lost 0 bases and 6 bases, there was a span of 17 bases. The CDR3 totals 16 residues. CDR3 sequence reads: CASSQEPHREEHGYTF. CDR3 DNA: TGCGCCAGCAGCCAAGAACCCCACAGGGAGGAACATGGCTACACCTTC.

This clonotype was detected only a few times. This chain joins TRBV4-3 and TRBJ2-1; possible D gene TRBD2, 5 bases. The CDR3 extends over 16 amino acids. The germline V and J ends were trimmed by 4 bases and 1 base, with 14 bases remaining between them. Per germline, CDR1 LGHNA and CDR2 YSLEER. The CDR3 reads CASSPEGFKSYNEQFF. CDR3 bases: TGCGCCAGCAGCCCCGAGGGATTCAAGTCCTACAATGAGCAGTTCTTC.

The sample holds a few counts of this clonotype. CDR3 residues: CSVTRDRSTDTQYF. In DNA, the CDR3 is TGCAGCGTTACTCGGGACAGGTCCACAGATACGCAGTATTTT. This chain links TRBV29-1 with TRBJ2-3; 8 bases align to TRBD1. V trimming: 5 bases; J trimming: 2 bases; junction bases outside the gene matches: 6. CDR3 length equals 14 residues. The germline gives CDR1 SQVTM, CDR2 ANQGSEA.

This rearrangement joins TRBV7-2 to TRBJ2-3; the D gene is possibly TRBD2 (6 bases). Trimming took off 7 bases at V and 8 bases at J, with 13 bases between the two ends. The CDR3 is 12 residues long. Germline CDR1 and CDR2: SGHTA and FQGNSA. CDR3 protein: CASIIGGRTQYF. Written as DNA, the CDR3 is TGTGCCAGCATCATTGGAGGGCGTACGCAGTATTTT.